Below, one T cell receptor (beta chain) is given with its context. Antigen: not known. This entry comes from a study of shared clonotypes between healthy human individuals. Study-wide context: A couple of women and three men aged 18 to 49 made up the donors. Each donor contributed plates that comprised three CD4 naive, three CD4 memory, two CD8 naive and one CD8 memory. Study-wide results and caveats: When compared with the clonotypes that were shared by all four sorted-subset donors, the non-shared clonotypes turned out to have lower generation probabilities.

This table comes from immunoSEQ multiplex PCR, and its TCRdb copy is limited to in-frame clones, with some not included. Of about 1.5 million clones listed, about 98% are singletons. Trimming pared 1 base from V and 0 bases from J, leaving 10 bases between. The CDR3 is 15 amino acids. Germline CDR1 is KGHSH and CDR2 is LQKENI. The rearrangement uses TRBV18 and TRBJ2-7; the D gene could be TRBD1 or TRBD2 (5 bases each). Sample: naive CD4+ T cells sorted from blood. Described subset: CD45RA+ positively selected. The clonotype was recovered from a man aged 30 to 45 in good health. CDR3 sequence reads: CASSPRDGPSYEQYF. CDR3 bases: TGTGCCAGCTCACCACGGGACGGGCCCTCCTACGAGCAGTACTTC.